This T cell receptor (beta chain) was found in a study of blood T cell repertoires in COVID-19. Study summary: T cells, B-cell-depleted T cells, or PBMCs provided the cDNA or gDNA that served as material.

V shed 2 bases and J 4 bases; nucleotides not matched to a gene: 3. The germline V gene has CDR1 LNHDA and CDR2 SQIVND (reference sequence). The CDR3 is 15 amino acids. Assay used: immunoSEQ multiplex PCR; TCRdb lists only in-frame clones, some missing. The sample comprises about 210,000 clones, about 81% of which are singletons, and approximately 5.6% rests with the top ten. Seattle patient enrollment occurred during active infection, with longitudinal follow-up thereafter. This clonotype originated in a woman aged 70 to 79 with COVID-19, enrolled during active disease. Sequencing was carried out using peripheral blood. The V and J genes are TRBV19 and TRBJ2-7; 12 nucleotides match TRBD2. For the CDR3, the DNA is TGTGCCAGTAGTATAACAGGACTAGCGGGATACGAGCAGTACTTC. It codes for CASSITGLAGYEQYF.